This T cell receptor (beta chain) emerged from a study of CD8+ T cells in alopecia areata. Across the study: Among treated patients, oral tofacitinib was administered at 5 to 10 mg twice daily.

Following extraction, RNA underwent reverse transcription to cDNA, which served as the sequencing template. Method: immunoSEQ multiplex PCR; TCRdb's copy keeps in-frame clones and lacks some. The repertoire holds about 180,000 clones, with almost 65% as singletons. The CDR3 length is 13 residues. V was cut by 7 bases and J by 3 bases, with 13 bases left in between. Germline V gene data show CDR1 as SQVTM and CDR2 as ANQGSEA. This receptor was identified in a human donor with alopecia areata. Sequenced material: CD4+ T cells sorted from blood, taken at week 0. The gene calls are TRBV29-1 and TRBJ2-4; D might be TRBD2 (6 bases). CDR3 residues: CSGAGTDKNIQYF. CDR3 DNA: TGCAGCGGAGCCGGGACTGACAAAAACATTCAGTACTTC. Drawing the rest from reference TRBV29-1 and TRBJ2-4, the complete variable domain is SAVISQKPSRDICQRGTSLTIQCQVDSQVTMMFWYRQQPGQSLTLIATANQGSEATYESGFVIDKFPISRPNLTFSTLTVSNMSPEDSSIYLCSGAGTDKNIQYFGAGTRLSVL.